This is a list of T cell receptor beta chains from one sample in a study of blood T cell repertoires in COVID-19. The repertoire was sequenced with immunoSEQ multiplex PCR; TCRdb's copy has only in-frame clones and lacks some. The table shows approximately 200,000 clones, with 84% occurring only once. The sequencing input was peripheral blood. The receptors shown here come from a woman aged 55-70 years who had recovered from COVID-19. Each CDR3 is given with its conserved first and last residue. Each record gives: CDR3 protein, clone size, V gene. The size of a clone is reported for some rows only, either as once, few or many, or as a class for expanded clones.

CDR3aa: CASGVTSGGGTDTQYF
abundance: -
v_gene: TRBV12-5

CDR3aa: CASSISLGQYNEQFF
abundance: few
v_gene: TRBV19

CDR3aa: CASSRDRGHEQYF
abundance: few
v_gene: TRBV4-1

CDR3aa: CASSPGGRTTYGYTF
abundance: -
v_gene: TRBV3-1/TRBV3-2

CDR3aa: CASSPDRVGGELFF
abundance: -
v_gene: TRBV18

CDR3aa: CASSPGTPYGYTF
abundance: -
v_gene: TRBV18

CDR3aa: CAISESGQGYSPLHF
abundance: -
v_gene: TRBV10-3

CDR3aa: CASSLAKSGGQETQYF
abundance: few
v_gene: TRBV7-6

CDR3aa: CASSFSEAAEQFF
abundance: -
v_gene: TRBV5-1

CDR3aa: CASSSGRGEGNEQFF
abundance: once
v_gene: TRBV7-2

CDR3aa: CASRQGVGYGYTF
abundance: once
v_gene: TRBV27

CDR3aa: CASENVWTGVFGESDTDTQYF
abundance: few
v_gene: TRBV28

CDR3aa: CSASWLGGTEAFF
abundance: -
v_gene: TRBV20-1

CDR3aa: CASSFTPNTEAFF
abundance: -
v_gene: TRBV12-3/TRBV12-4

CDR3aa: CASSPRRTREGGYTF
abundance: once
v_gene: TRBV18

CDR3aa: CASSGSGGAKLEQYF
abundance: -
v_gene: TRBV7-2

CDR3aa: CASSEDRDRNSYEQYF
abundance: -
v_gene: TRBV11-2

CDR3aa: CAWSVDRGQPQHF
abundance: -
v_gene: TRBV30

CDR3aa: CASSFPETANTEAFF
abundance: once
v_gene: TRBV11-2

CDR3aa: CASSPWTDSLYGYTF
abundance: -
v_gene: TRBV5-8

CDR3aa: CASSFLAREQYF
abundance: -
v_gene: TRBV7-9

CDR3aa: CAIREPGFRAGRDTEAFF
abundance: -
v_gene: TRBV10-3

CDR3aa: CSVGENGYTF
abundance: -
v_gene: TRBV29-1

CDR3aa: CASSDLRTGSGTEAFF
abundance: once
v_gene: TRBV25-1

CDR3aa: CASSLVDGGQNTDTQYF
abundance: -
v_gene: TRBV5-6

CDR3aa: CAPSRGGAEQPQHF
abundance: -
v_gene: TRBV5-1

CDR3aa: CASSLWTSNTGELFF
abundance: -
v_gene: TRBV5-6

CDR3aa: CASSLTGTYYNEQFF
abundance: -
v_gene: TRBV6-5